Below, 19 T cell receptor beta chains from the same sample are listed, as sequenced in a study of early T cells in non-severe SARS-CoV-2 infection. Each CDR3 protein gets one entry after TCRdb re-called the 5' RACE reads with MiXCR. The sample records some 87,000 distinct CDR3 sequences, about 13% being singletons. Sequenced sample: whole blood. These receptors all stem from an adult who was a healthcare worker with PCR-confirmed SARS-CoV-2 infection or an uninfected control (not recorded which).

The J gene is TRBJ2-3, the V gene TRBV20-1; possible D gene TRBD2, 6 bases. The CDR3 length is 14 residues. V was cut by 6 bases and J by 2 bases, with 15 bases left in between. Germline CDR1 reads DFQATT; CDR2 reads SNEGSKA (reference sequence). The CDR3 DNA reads TGCAGTGCACCCCCGACTAGAAACACAGATACGCAGTATTTT. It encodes CSAPPTRNTDTQYF.

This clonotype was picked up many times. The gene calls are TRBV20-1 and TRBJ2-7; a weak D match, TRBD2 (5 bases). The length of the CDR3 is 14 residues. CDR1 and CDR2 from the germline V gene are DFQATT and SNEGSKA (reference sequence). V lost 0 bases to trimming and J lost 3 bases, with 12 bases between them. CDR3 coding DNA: TGCAGTGCTAGAGACGCCCCACGGGACTACGAGCAGTACTTC. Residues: CSARDAPRDYEQYF.

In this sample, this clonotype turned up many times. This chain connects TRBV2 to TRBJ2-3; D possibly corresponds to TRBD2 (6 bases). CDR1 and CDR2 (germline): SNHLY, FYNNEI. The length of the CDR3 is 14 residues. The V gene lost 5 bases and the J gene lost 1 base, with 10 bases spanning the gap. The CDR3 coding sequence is TGTGCCAGCAGTTTCGGGAGAGGCACAGATACGCAGTATTTT. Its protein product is CASSFGRGTDTQYF. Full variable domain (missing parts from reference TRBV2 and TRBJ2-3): EPEVTQTPSHQVTQMGQEVILRCVPISNHLYFYWYRQILGQKVEFLVSFYNNEISEKSEIFDDQFSVERPDGSNFTLKIRSTKLEDSAMYFCASSFGRGTDTQYFGPGTRLTVL.

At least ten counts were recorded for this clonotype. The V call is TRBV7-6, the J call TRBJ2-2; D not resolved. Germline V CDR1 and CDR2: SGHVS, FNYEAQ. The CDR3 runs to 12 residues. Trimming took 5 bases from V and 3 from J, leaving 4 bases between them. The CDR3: CASSPDTGELFF. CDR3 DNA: TGTGCCAGCAGCCCGGACACCGGGGAGCTGTTTTTT.

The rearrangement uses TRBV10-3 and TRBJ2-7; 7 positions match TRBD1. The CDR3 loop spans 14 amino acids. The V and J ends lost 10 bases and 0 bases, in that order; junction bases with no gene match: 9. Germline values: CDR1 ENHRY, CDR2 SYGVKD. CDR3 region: CATTGALNSYEQYF. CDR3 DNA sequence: TGTGCCACCACAGGGGCCCTTAACTCCTACGAGCAGTACTTC.

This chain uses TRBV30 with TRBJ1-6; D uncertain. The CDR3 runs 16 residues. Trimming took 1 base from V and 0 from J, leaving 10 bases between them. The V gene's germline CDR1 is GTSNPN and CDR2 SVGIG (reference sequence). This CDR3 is CAWSGVGSSYNSPLHF. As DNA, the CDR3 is TGTGCCTGGAGTGGCGTTGGGAGCTCCTATAATTCACCCCTCCACTTT.

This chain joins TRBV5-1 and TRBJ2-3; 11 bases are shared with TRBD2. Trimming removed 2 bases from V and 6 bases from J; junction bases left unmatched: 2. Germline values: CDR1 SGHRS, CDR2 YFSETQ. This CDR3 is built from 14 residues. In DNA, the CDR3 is TGCGCCAGCAGCTTTCGACTAGCGGGGGATACGCAGTATTTT. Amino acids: CASSFRLAGDTQYF. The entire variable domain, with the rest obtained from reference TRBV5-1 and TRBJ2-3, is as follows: KAGVTQTPRYLIKTRGQQVTLSCSPISGHRSVSWYQQTPGQGLQFLFEYFSETQRNKGNFPGRFSGRQFSNSRSEMNVSTLELGDSALYLCASSFRLAGDTQYFGPGTRLTVL.

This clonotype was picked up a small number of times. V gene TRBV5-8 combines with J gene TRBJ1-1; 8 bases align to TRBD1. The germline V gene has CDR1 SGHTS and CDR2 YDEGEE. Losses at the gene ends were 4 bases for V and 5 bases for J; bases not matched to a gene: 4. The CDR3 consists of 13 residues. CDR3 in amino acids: CASSRDRRTEAFF. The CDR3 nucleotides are TGTGCCAGCAGCCGGGACAGGCGGACTGAAGCTTTCTTT.

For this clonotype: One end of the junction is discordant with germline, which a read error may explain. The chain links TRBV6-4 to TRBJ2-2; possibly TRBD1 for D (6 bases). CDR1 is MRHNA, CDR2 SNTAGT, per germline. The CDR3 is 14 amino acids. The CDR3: CASSGQPNTGDLFF. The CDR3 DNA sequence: TGTGCCAGCAGCGGACAGCCGAACACCGGGGACCTGTTTTTT.

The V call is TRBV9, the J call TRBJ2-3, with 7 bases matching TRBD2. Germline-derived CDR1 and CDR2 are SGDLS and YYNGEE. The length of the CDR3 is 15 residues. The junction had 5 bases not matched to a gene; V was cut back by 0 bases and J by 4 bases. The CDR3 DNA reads TGTGCCAGCAGCGTAGGGACTAGTGTGCCAGATACGCAGTATTTT. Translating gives CASSVGTSVPDTQYF.

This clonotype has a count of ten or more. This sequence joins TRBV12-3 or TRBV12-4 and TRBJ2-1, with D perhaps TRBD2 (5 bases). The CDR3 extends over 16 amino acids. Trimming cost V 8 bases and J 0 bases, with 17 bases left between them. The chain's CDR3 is CASLTPGSSSYNEQFF. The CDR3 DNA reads TGTGCCAGCCTTACCCCGGGGAGTAGCTCCTACAATGAGCAGTTCTTC.

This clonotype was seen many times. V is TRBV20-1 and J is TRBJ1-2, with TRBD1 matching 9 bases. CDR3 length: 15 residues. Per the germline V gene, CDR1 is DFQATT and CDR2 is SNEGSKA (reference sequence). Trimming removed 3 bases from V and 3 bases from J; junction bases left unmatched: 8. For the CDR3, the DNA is TGCAGTGCTAGGTTTCGACAGGGGGTGGACTATGGCTACACCTTC. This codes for CSARFRQGVDYGYTF.

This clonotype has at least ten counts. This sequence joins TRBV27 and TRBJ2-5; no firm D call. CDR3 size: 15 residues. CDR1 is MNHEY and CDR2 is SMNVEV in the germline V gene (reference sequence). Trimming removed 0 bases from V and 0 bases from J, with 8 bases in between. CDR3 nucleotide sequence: TGTGCCAGCAGTTTATCGTGGCGCAACCAAGAGACCCAGTACTTC. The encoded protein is CASSLSWRNQETQYF.

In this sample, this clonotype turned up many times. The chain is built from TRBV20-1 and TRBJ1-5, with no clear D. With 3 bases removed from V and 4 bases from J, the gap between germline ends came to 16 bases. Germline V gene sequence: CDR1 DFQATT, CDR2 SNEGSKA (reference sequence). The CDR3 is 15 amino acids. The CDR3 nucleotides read TGCAGTGCTAGTCACAGCTCGACCGAAAATCAGCCCCAGCATTTT. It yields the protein CSASHSSTENQPQHF.

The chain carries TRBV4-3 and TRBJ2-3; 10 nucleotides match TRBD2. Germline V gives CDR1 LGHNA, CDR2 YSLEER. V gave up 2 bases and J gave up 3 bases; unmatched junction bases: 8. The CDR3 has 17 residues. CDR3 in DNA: TGCGCCAGCAGCCAATTCCCCCTAGCGGGGGAAACAGATACGCAGTATTTT. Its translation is CASSQFPLAGETDTQYF.

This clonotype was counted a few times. The CDR3 is CASSTRTGCCDEQYF. The CDR3 DNA reads TGTGCCAGCAGCACAAGGACAGGGTGTTGCGACGAGCAGTACTTC. The chain recombines TRBV7-4 with TRBJ2-7; 8 bases align to TRBD1. V gave up 5 bases and J gave up 5 bases; unmatched junction bases: 11. The CDR3 runs to 15 residues. Per germline, CDR1 SGHVT and CDR2 SQSDAQ.

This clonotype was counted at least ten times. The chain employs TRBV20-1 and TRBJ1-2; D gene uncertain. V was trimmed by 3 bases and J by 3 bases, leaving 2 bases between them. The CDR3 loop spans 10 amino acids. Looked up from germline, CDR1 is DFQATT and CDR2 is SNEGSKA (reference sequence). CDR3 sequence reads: CSARDYGYTF. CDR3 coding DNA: TGCAGTGCTAGGGACTATGGCTACACCTTC.

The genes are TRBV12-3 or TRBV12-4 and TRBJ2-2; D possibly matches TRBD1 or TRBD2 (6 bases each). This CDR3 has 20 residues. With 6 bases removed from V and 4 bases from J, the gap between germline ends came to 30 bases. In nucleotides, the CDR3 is TGTGCCAGCAGCGACGCCAAGCCTTACAGGGAGGTTGGGAGCACCGGGGAGCTGTTTTTT. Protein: CASSDAKPYREVGSTGELFF.

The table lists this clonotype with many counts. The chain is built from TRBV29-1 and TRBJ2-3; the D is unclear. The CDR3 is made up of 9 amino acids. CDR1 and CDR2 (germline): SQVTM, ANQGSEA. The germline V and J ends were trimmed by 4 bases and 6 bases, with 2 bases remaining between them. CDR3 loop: CSVGDTQYF. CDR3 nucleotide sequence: TGCAGCGTTGGGGATACGCAGTATTTT.